The 20 T cell receptor beta chains listed next were all sequenced from one sample in a study of blood T cell repertoires in COVID-19. Here immunoSEQ multiplex PCR was the method, and the copy in TCRdb shows in-frame clones only, minus some. The data show some 40,000 clones, 80% to 90% seen once. Sequencing was done on a sample of peripheral blood. The receptors here all came from a human donor in a cohort sampled during active COVID-19.

The V and J genes are TRBV9 and TRBJ2-1, with D tentatively TRBD2 (6 bases). This CDR3 comprises 14 residues. Germline assignment: CDR1 SGDLS and CDR2 YYNGEE. The V and J ends lost 0 bases and 5 bases respectively, with 9 bases between them. DNA of the CDR3: TGTGCCAGCAGCGTAGGGGGCGGGGACAATGAGCAGTTCTTC. Protein sequence: CASSVGGGDNEQFF.

This chain joins TRBV6-5 and TRBJ1-3; the match to TRBD1 covers 9 bases. V was clipped by 6 bases and J by 2 bases; unmatched bases: 5. CDR1 is MNHEY, CDR2 SVGAGI, per germline. This CDR3 spans 15 amino acids. CDR3: CASRRQGGTGNTIYF. CDR3 DNA sequence: TGTGCCAGCAGACGACAGGGGGGAACTGGAAACACCATATATTTT.

This rearrangement joins TRBV7-2 to TRBJ2-1; 8 bases line up with TRBD2. This CDR3 contains 17 residues. The germline CDR1 and CDR2 sequences are SGHTA and FQGNSA. V lost 4 bases and J lost 3; bases outside the gene matches: 11. CDR3 sequence reads: CASSSYPRGGLYNEQFF. The CDR3 coding sequence is TGTGCCAGCAGCTCCTACCCCCGCGGGGGGCTCTACAATGAGCAGTTCTTC.

This sequence joins TRBV29-1 and TRBJ2-7, with 14 bases matching TRBD2. V was pared by 6 bases and J by 4 bases, with 8 bases of the junction left unmatched. Germline V gene lookup returns CDR1 SQVTM and CDR2 ANQGSEA. This CDR3 has 15 residues. DNA for the CDR3: TGCAGCGTCATGGGGACTAGCGGGAGTCAGTACGAGCAGTACTTC. The encoded protein is CSVMGTSGSQYEQYF.

This chain connects TRBV5-4 to TRBJ2-3; a possible D gene is TRBD1 (5 bases). Per germline, CDR1 SGHNT and CDR2 YYREEE (reference sequence). V was clipped by 4 bases and J by 2 bases, with 14 bases between them. This CDR3 is built from 15 residues. CDR3 in amino acids: CASSADRTDTDTQYF. In nucleotides, the CDR3 is TGTGCCAGCAGCGCTGACAGAACTGACACAGATACGCAGTATTTT.

As DNA, the CDR3 is TGTGCCACCAGTGACTACCTAGCGGGAGGAACAGATACGCAGTATTTT. This sequence encodes CATSDYLAGGTDTQYF. The V call is TRBV24-1, the J call TRBJ2-3, with 11 bases aligning to TRBD2. Germline CDR1 is KGHDR and CDR2 is SFDVKD. The V and J ends lost 4 bases and 3 bases, in that order; junction bases with no gene match: 5. This CDR3 comprises 16 residues.

This clone was seen just once. The chain couples TRBV5-6 to TRBJ1-6, with TRBD1 matching 8 bases. In germline, CDR1 is SGHDT, CDR2 YYEEEE. This CDR3 is built from 17 residues. V lost 3 bases to trimming and J lost 7 bases; unmatched junction nucleotides: 12. The CDR3 loop is CASSSSGNRGKNSPLHF. The CDR3 DNA sequence: TGTGCCAGCAGCTCCTCGGGAAACAGGGGGAAGAATTCACCCCTCCACTTT.

A single count supports this clone. The rearrangement uses TRBV5-6 and TRBJ2-1; TRBD2 agrees at 7 bases. CDR3 length: 13 residues. V trimming: 5 bases; J trimming: 10 bases; junction bases outside the gene matches: 9. CDR1 is SGHDT and CDR2 is YYEEEE in the germline V gene. The CDR3 DNA sequence: TGTGCCAGCAGTTATAGCGGGTCGTTGGAGCAGTTCTTC. It specifies CASSYSGSLEQFF.

V is TRBV30 and J is TRBJ1-1; a possible D gene is TRBD1 (6 bases). The V and J ends lost 3 bases and 0 bases respectively, with 11 bases between them. CDR3 length equals 14 residues. Germline-derived CDR1 and CDR2 are GTSNPN and SVGIG (reference sequence). CDR3 DNA: TGTGCCTGGAGCCCGGGACACCTGAACACTGAAGCTTTCTTT. Translation: CAWSPGHLNTEAFF.

The chain employs TRBV18 and TRBJ2-5, with TRBD1 identical over 9 bases. V gave up 2 bases and J gave up 8 bases; unmatched junction bases: 12. The CDR3 runs 16 residues. CDR1 and CDR2 from the germline V gene are KGHSH and LQKENI. CDR3 nucleotides: TGTGCCAGCTCACCAGCAGGACAGGGGCCCCTATCTACCCAGTACTTC. It specifies CASSPAGQGPLSTQYF. Variable domain in full (rest from reference TRBV18 and TRBJ2-5): NAGVMQNPRHLVRRRGQEARLRCSPMKGHSHVYWYRQLPEEGLKFMVYLQKENIIDESGMPKERFSAEFPKEGPSILRIQQVVRGDSAAYFCASSPAGQGPLSTQYFGPGTRLLVL.

This clone came up a few times. The chain joins TRBV5-1 to TRBJ1-1, with a weak D call TRBD1 (5 bases). The CDR3 length is 15 residues. The V gene's germline CDR1 is SGHRS and CDR2 YFSETQ. Trimming took off 0 bases at V and 1 base at J, with 10 bases between the two ends. The CDR3 spells CASSLVRGSNTEAFF. CDR3 coding DNA: TGCGCCAGCAGCTTGGTTAGGGGTTCGAACACTGAAGCTTTCTTT.

This chain links TRBV6-6 with TRBJ2-7; TRBD2 matches at 7 bases. The CDR3 extends over 14 amino acids. From germline, CDR1 is MNHNY and CDR2 SVGAGI (reference sequence). The V and J ends lost 2 bases and 9 bases, in that order; junction bases with no gene match: 10. Here the CDR3 DNA reads TGTGCCAGCAGTTACAGCGGGACTATTTCGACGCAGTACTTC. Encoded protein: CASSYSGTISTQYF.

The sample holds one count of this clone. The chain employs TRBV4-2 and TRBJ1-2; no clear D gene. Per germline, CDR1 LGHNA and CDR2 YNFKEQ. This CDR3 spans 16 amino acids. V lost 0 bases and J lost 8, with 19 bases in between. CDR3 sequence reads: CASSQELISYERGYTF. CDR3 nucleotides: TGTGCCAGCAGCCAAGAACTAATTTCGTACGAGAGGGGCTACACCTTC.

This chain uses TRBV5-4 with TRBJ1-2, with TRBD1 matching 9 bases. J lost 5 bases, V lost 5 bases, and 10 bases had no gene match. Germline CDR1 reads SGHNT; CDR2 reads YYREEE (reference sequence). This CDR3 has 15 amino acids. The CDR3 protein is CASRHGTGRQYGYTF. The CDR3 DNA sequence: TGTGCCAGCAGGCACGGGACAGGGCGGCAATATGGCTACACCTTC.

This chain connects TRBV7-2 to TRBJ1-2; TRBD1 matches 7 bases. The germline CDR1 and CDR2 sequences are SGHTA and FQGNSA. With 1 base clipped from V and 5 bases from J, the junction kept 1 base outside the gene matches. This CDR3 spans 13 amino acids. The CDR3 protein is CASSLEQGYGYTF. Here the CDR3 DNA reads TGTGCCAGCAGCTTAGAACAGGGGTATGGCTACACCTTC.

This chain connects TRBV6-6 to TRBJ1-5; D call uncertain. Germline CDR1 reads MNHNY; CDR2 reads SVGAGI (reference sequence). V was trimmed by 2 bases and J by 0 bases, leaving 5 bases between them. This CDR3 is 14 amino acids long. In DNA form, the CDR3 reads TGTGCCAGCAGTTACCCAGATAGCAATCAGCCCCAGCATTTT. Translating gives CASSYPDSNQPQHF.

The chain employs TRBV7-9 and TRBJ2-3; 7 nucleotides align to TRBD2. V was pared by 0 bases and J by 4 bases, with 1 base of the junction left unmatched. Germline-derived CDR1 and CDR2 are SEHNR and FQNEAQ (reference sequence). The CDR3 loop spans 14 amino acids. The CDR3 protein is CASSLAAGADTQYF. As DNA, the CDR3 is TGTGCCAGCAGCTTAGCGGCGGGAGCAGATACGCAGTATTTT.

The chain employs TRBV6-5 and TRBJ1-5; D is unclear. Trimming removed 10 bases at V and 2 bases at J, with 18 bases between. Per germline, CDR1 MNHEY and CDR2 SVGAGI. The CDR3 totals 15 residues. In DNA form, the CDR3 reads TGTGCCACGGGGTTTGAGTGGCAGGGCAATCAGCCCCAGCATTTT. Translated, it gives CATGFEWQGNQPQHF.

The rearrangement joins TRBV19 to TRBJ2-5, with D tentatively TRBD1 (5 bases). The V end was cut by 5 bases, the J end by 2 bases, with 15 bases between. This CDR3 has 15 residues. CDR1 is LNHDA, CDR2 SQIVND, per germline (reference sequence). The CDR3 nucleotides are TGTGCCAGTAGTTTTGCAGGGAACCTACAAGAGACCCAGTACTTC. Amino acid sequence: CASSFAGNLQETQYF.

The chain carries TRBV29-1 and TRBJ2-3; 7 nucleotides agree with TRBD2. The CDR3 totals 14 residues. Unmatched junction bases numbered 10, after V lost 6 bases and J lost 4 bases. The germline gives CDR1 SQVTM, CDR2 ANQGSEA. The CDR3: CSVSSAGEADTQYF. CDR3 DNA sequence: TGCAGCGTCTCCTCCGCGGGAGAGGCAGATACGCAGTATTTT.